Here is one T cell receptor beta chain with its context. Its cognate antigen is unknown. This sample stems from a study of beta chain features in type 1 diabetes. Points from the study as a whole: Among patients with Type 1 diabetes, TCRB CDR3s were moderately but significantly shorter in every one of the four CD4+ subsets.

The CDR3 has 16 amino acids. The trim removed 1 base at V and 0 bases at J, leaving 5 bases unmatched. Per the germline V gene, CDR1 is LGHNA and CDR2 is YSLEER. The authors took one heparinised blood draw, averaging around 120 mL, from each donor. CD45RO/CCR7/CD25/CD127/CD95/CD27 staining was used to isolate CD4+ naive, central memory, regulatory and stem cell-like memory cells by sorting. Expressed TCRB transcripts were sequenced, since all the RNA that had been isolated was reverse transcribed. The average output of naive, central memory and regulatory T cell samples was about 3.57 million reads. TCRdb's copy holds only in-frame clones and misses some; the assay was immunoSEQ multiplex PCR. The data hold about 130,000 clones, with about 8.7% observed a single time.

The TCR sequence derives from a man aged 18 to 30 in good health. This chain joins TRBV4-3 and TRBJ2-7; 8 nucleotides match TRBD1. Source material: central memory CD4+ T cells from blood. DNA of the CDR3: TGCGCCAGCAGCCAAGCTTGGACAGGGATCTCCTACGAGCAGTACTTC. This sequence encodes CASSQAWTGISYEQYF.